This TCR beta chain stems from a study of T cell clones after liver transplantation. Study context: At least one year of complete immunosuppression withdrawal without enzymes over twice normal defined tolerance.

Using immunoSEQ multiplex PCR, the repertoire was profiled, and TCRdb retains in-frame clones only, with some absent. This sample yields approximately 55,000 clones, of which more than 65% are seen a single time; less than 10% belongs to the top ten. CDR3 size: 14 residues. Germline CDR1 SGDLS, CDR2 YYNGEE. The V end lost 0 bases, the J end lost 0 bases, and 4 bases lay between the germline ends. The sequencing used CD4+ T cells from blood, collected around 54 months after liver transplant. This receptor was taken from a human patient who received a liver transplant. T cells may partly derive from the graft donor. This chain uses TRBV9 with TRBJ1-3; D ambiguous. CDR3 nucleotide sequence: TGTGCCAGCAGCGTAGTCAGCTCTGGAAACACCATATATTTT. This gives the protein CASSVVSSGNTIYF.